What follows is one TCR beta chain and its context. Its antigen target is currently unknown. No quality values exist for individual bases; no much larger clone is one base distant. The immunoSEQ Assay, a bias-controlled multiplex PCR, was used to amplify TCRbeta CDR3 regions from genomic DNA. The published analysis was carried out like this. The number of nucleated cells in each sample was estimated from the amplification of reference gene primers within the assay. To quantify the absolute abundance of each unique TCRbeta CDR3 rearrangement, sequence reads were collapsed and filtered. For each sample, productive Simpson clonality was calculated by taking the square root of Simpson's diversity index across productive rearrangements. TCRdb obtained this table from immuneACCESS and retained in-frame rearrangements with V and J assigned. These tables miss some clones; where compared with another copy, unresolved V genes account for less than half of the shortfall, and the remainder is unexplained. For V, J and clone size, that table is used; D and trimming come from the DNA. The sample has about 330,000 clones on record, 80% to 90% of them singletons. The ten largest make up 8% to 13% of the sample.

The entry originates in a study of blood T cell repertoires in COVID-19 (dated by TCRdb to about 2020). Turning to the overall study: Samples from collaborators originated in the United States, Italy and Spain and spanned both the acute and convalescent phases of COVID-19. The repertoires were made available in a free public database intended to serve as a resource for research on the immune response to SARS-CoV-2. Subjects who had been exposed to COVID-19, were actively infected with it, or had recovered from it provided the deeply sampled blood TCRbeta repertoires that made up the dataset. Sample metadata almost always included a de-identified subject ID, COVID-19 status, age in years and sex. Samples were obtained from the ongoing ImmuneRACE study (first 160 participants) and from 1,000 to 1,500 subjects provided by 6 global collaborators. Where available, HLA class I and class II types were obtained from metadata supplied by the sample provider rather than from assay-based typing. The prospective study material was composed of cDNA or gDNA derived from T cells, B-cell-depleted T cells, or PBMCs.

From a lookup of the germline V gene, CDR1 and CDR2 are SGHTA and FQGTGA. V and J are trimmed by 4 bases and 4 bases, and the gene matches miss 11 bases of the junction. Inclusive of the bounding cysteine and phenylalanine, the CDR3 is 18 residues long. Just the 54-base CDR3 DNA is kept, in frame starting at base 1. Participants in the prospective study were aged about 18 to 89 years, lived in 24 United States geographic areas, and enrolled through a virtual design. In the prospective study, participants were assigned to cohorts based on the clinical history participants reported in a screening survey and a study questionnaire. ImmuneRACE Cohort 3 recovered participants were defined by two consecutive negative NP/OP PCR tests, healthcare professional clearance, or symptom resolution. Mobile phlebotomists in the prospective study collected whole blood, serum and a nasopharyngeal or oropharyngeal swab from every participant. Over an approximately 2-month period, participants in the prospective study had the option of providing additional blood draws and questionnaires. Blood samples from the prospective study were shipped frozen or at room temperature prior to DNA extraction.

General conclusions and limits of the study: The quantity of clinical and demographic metadata differed by source and by participant and was supplied without curation.

The rearranged chain carries TRBV7-3 and TRBJ2-5, and TRBD2 matches 14 of the central bases. This clonotype originated in a woman younger than 35 who had recovered from COVID-19. The sample consisted of PBMCs or T cells enriched from blood (not recorded which). The nucleotides read TGTGCCAGCAGCTCTGGGGGAGGACTAGCGGGAGGTAGAGAGACCCAGTACTTC. Translation gives CASSSGGGLAGGRETQYF. With all but the CDR3 taken from the reference TRBV7-3 and TRBJ2-5 genes, the full variable domain is: GAGVSQTPSNKVTEKGKYVELRCDPISGHTALYWYRQSLGQGPEFLIYFQGTGAADDSGLPNDRFFAVRPEGSVSTLKIQRTERGDSAVYLCASSSGGGLAGGRETQYFGPGTRLLVL.